This TCR beta chain was documented in a study of CD8 T cells in Susac syndrome. The V gene's germline CDR1 is LNHDA and CDR2 SQIVND (reference sequence). This CDR3 has 14 residues. V trimming: 5 bases; J trimming: 1 base; junction bases outside the gene matches: 4. TCR beta from blood CD8+ and CD4+ T cells was sequenced. The patients serving as multiple sclerosis controls were treatment-naive. They had stable or active relapsing-remitting disease and fulfilled revised McDonald criteria. The RNA, 0.5 to 1 ug, was put through reverse transcription using random hexamers. The immunoSEQ assay covered 54 Vbeta and 13 Jbeta segments for CDR3. TCRdb ran MiXCR on the immunoSEQ multiplex PCR reads and lists one entry per CDR3 protein. The top ten clones hold about 0.087% of a sample with more than 90,000 distinct CDR3 sequences, 90% to 95% of them seen once.

Material: CD4+ T cells from PBMCs. The V call is TRBV19, the J call TRBJ1-1; 7 bases map to TRBD1. The TCR was taken from a human donor with multiple sclerosis. The CDR3, as DNA: TGTGCCAGTAGTCCCCACAGGGGGAACACTGAAGCTTTCTTT. It translates to CASSPHRGNTEAFF.